This T cell receptor (beta chain) was sequenced for a study of blood T cell repertoires in COVID-19. Study summary: Acute and convalescent COVID-19 specimens originated in the United States, Italy and Spain. Sources were T cells, B-cell-depleted T cells, or PBMCs; the material itself was cDNA or gDNA.

Original data processing: By means of reference gene primer amplification, nucleated cell counts were estimated. Clones were read by immunoSEQ multiplex PCR, and TCRdb kept only the in-frame ones, dropping some. That table gives V, J and clone size, and the DNA gave D and trimming. This table holds about 60,000 clones, roughly 80% found once. The sample taken for sequencing was peripheral blood. This TCR derives from a human donor in a cohort sampled during active COVID-19.

CDR3 sequence reads: CASSPPSGRVTGELFF. The CDR3 bases are TGTGCCAGCAGCCCTCCTAGCGGGAGGGTCACCGGGGAGCTGTTTTTT. The chain couples TRBV28 to TRBJ2-2; 12 bases map to TRBD2. Germline-derived CDR1 and CDR2 are MDHEN and SYDVKM. The CDR3 runs 16 residues. Unmatched junction bases numbered 6, after V lost 6 bases and J lost 4 bases.